This T cell receptor (beta chain) was sequenced for a study of lymphopenia after photon versus proton radiotherapy (dated by TCRdb to 2018 to 2020). In the study overall: The immunological effects of photon versus proton radiation therapy were compared in patients with gastrointestinal tumors who developed high-grade lymphopenia. The cohort included some 20 patients with gastrointestinal tumors who developed lymphopenia after receiving either photon or proton therapy. The goal of the study was to describe how the two radiation modalities differ in their effects on the immune system. The study at large found these results: During treatment, patients who received photon therapy lost naive T cells and TCR diversity and gained effector/memory populations, whereas patients who received proton therapy remained relatively stable. After the lymphocyte count nadir, oligoclonal expansion, especially of CD8+ Temra cells, was observed in photon-treated repertoires, and the drop in diversity was driven by this expansion. The survival association was examined only in patients who died, and the authors described better survival with proton therapy as a possibility, not as a demonstrated result. Across the cohort, a larger post-nadir drop in TCR diversity was inversely correlated with overall survival time among patients who died.

This clone was detected a few times. The antigen this receptor binds is unknown. No base-level quality is on record; no much larger clone is a single base apart. Library preparation was by the immunoSEQ multiplex PCR assay. Alongside multiparametric flow cytometry, deep sequencing of rearranged TCR beta loci was used to profile the T cell repertoires. TCRdb retrieved this table from immuneACCESS and kept in-frame rearrangements only. Not all clones are present; in checked studies, unresolved V genes account for under half, and no reason is known for the remainder. The sample profile shows 160,000 or so clones; more than 85% of them were found once. The leading ten clones occupy about 4.7% of the sample. The origin of this receptor is a man between 45 and 60 years old with gastric cancer. Sequenced material: peripheral blood, taken from a patient treated with photon-based radiotherapy.

CDR3 region: CASSQLESTEAFF. The nucleotide sequence reads TGCGCCAGCAGCCAACTTGAATCTACTGAAGCTTTCTTT. The chain was built from TRBV4-3 and TRBJ1-1; the D gene remains uncertain. The V and J ends are trimmed by 2 bases and 5 bases, leaving 9 bases between them. The cysteine opens and the phenylalanine closes a CDR3 of 13 amino acids. This entry keeps only the CDR3 DNA: 39 bases, framed from base 1. The germline V gene specifies LGHNA as CDR1 and YSLEER as CDR2.